Below are 23 T cell receptor beta chains sequenced from a single sample in a study of cytomegalovirus exposure and HLA in healthy donors. The PCR had 60 Vbeta and 13 Jbeta primers. The repertoire was sequenced with immunoSEQ multiplex PCR; TCRdb's copy has only in-frame clones and lacks some. The sample consists of about 120,000 clones, about 84% of them appearing once. The sequencing sample was made of PBMCs. Source of these receptors: a man aged 18 to 30 in good health and CMV-seropositive.

The rearrangement links TRBV11-2 to TRBJ2-1, with D possibly matching TRBD1 (6 bases). The CDR3 is 16 amino acids. Germline V lookup: CDR1 SGHAT, CDR2 FQNNGV. Trimming took off 3 bases at V and 3 bases at J, with 15 bases between the two ends. DNA of the CDR3: TGTGCCAGCAGCTTGAACACAGGGTATGACTACAATGAGCAGTTCTTC. Its protein product is CASSLNTGYDYNEQFF. Looking up the rest from reference TRBV11-2 and TRBJ2-1 gives the full variable domain: EAGVAQSPRYKIIEKRQSVAFWCNPISGHATLYWYQQILGQGPKLLIQFQNNGVVDDSQLPKDRFSAERLKGVDSTLKIQPAKLEDSAVYLCASSLNTGYDYNEQFFGPGTRLTVL.

On this clone: The sample carries other DNA sequences with the same CDR3. CDR3 coding DNA: TGCGCCAGCAGCTTGGGCGGAAGTCGCTCCTACGAGCAGTACTTC. Protein product: CASSLGGSRSYEQYF. V and J are TRBV5-1 and TRBJ2-7, with D uncertain. The V gene lost 0 bases and the J gene lost 0 bases, with 10 bases spanning the gap. Germline V lookup: CDR1 SGHRS, CDR2 YFSETQ. The CDR3 is 15 amino acids.

This clone was picked up one time. The V call is TRBV12-5, the J call TRBJ1-1; 8 bases line up with TRBD1. CDR1 and CDR2 (germline): LGHNT, FRNRAP. The CDR3 sequence is 15 residues long. V was clipped by 1 base and J by 5 bases; unmatched bases: 6. DNA for the CDR3: TGTGCTAGTGGTTTGGCTTGGACAGGGAGGACTGAAGCTTTCTTT. Its translation is CASGLAWTGRTEAFF.

This clone has only a few counts. The chain has TRBV27 and TRBJ2-3; D unclear. From germline, CDR1 is MNHEY and CDR2 SMNVEV (reference sequence). The CDR3 runs to 14 residues. V was clipped by 7 bases and J by 0 bases, with 11 bases between them. CDR3 sequence reads: CASTPISSTDTQYF. For the CDR3, the DNA is TGTGCCAGCACCCCGATAAGCAGCACAGATACGCAGTATTTT.

The chain is built from TRBV6-5 and TRBJ2-7; D may be TRBD2 (5 bases). Trimming took 6 bases from V and 0 from J, leaving 9 bases between them. The CDR3 sequence is 13 residues long. CDR1 MNHEY and CDR2 SVGAGI come from the germline V gene. CDR3 sequence reads: CASRRETSYEQYF. The CDR3 DNA is TGTGCCAGCAGACGGGAAACCTCCTACGAGCAGTACTTC.

The chain carries TRBV18 and TRBJ1-6; D is perhaps TRBD1 (5 bases). Germline loops: CDR1 KGHSH, CDR2 LQKENI. CDR3 length: 17 residues. V lost 2 bases and J lost 9, with 20 bases in between. CDR3 nucleotides: TGTGCCAGCTCACCAGCAGGGAAAACGCGTTTTGGTTCACCCCTCCACTTT. Residues: CASSPAGKTRFGSPLHF.

J is TRBJ1-2 and V is TRBV7-2; D remains ambiguous. V was shortened by 6 bases and J by 5 bases, with 7 bases between the two germline ends. Germline V gene lookup returns CDR1 SGHTA and CDR2 FQGNSA. The CDR3 is made up of 11 amino acids. CDR3 nucleotides: TGTGCCAGCAGTAACTTATATGGCTACACCTTC. Its translation: CASSNLYGYTF.

This chain uses TRBV10-3 with TRBJ2-5; TRBD1 matches 7 bases. Germline V gene sequence: CDR1 ENHRY, CDR2 SYGVKD. CDR3 length: 13 amino acids. J gave up 2 bases and V 6 bases, and 3 bases lay outside the gene matches. The DNA of the CDR3 is TGTGCCATCAGGGGGACAGAACAAGAGACCCAGTACTTC. This gives the protein CAIRGTEQETQYF.

The chain carries TRBV13 and TRBJ1-3; D may be TRBD1 (5 bases). Germline V gene sequence: CDR1 PRHDT, CDR2 FYEKMQ (reference sequence). V was clipped by 0 bases and J by 2 bases, with 11 bases between them. The CDR3 consists of 16 residues. The CDR3 DNA reads as TGTGCCAGCAGCTTAGGCGCAGGGCGGACTGGAAACACCATATATTTT. It yields the protein CASSLGAGRTGNTIYF.

This chain links TRBV5-1 with TRBJ1-4; no reliable D call. V was clipped by 0 bases and J by 0 bases, with 6 bases between them. The germline gives CDR1 SGHRS, CDR2 YFSETQ. This CDR3 is built from 15 residues. CDR3 in DNA: TGCGCCAGCAGCTTGGCGTCTGCAACTAATGAAAAACTGTTTTTT. It yields the protein CASSLASATNEKLFF.

V usage is TRBV4-3 and J usage is TRBJ2-5, with 8 bases that match TRBD2. CDR3 length: 17 amino acids. The ends lost 0 bases at V and 2 bases at J; junction bases unmatched: 8. Germline assignment: CDR1 LGHNA and CDR2 YSLEER. As DNA, the CDR3 is TGCGCCAGCAGCCAAGATAGGGGAGCGGGGGCTCAAGAGACCCAGTACTTC. It encodes CASSQDRGAGAQETQYF.

The chain couples TRBV5-6 to TRBJ1-1; 7 bases match TRBD1. Germline CDR1 is SGHDT and CDR2 is YYEEEE. This CDR3 contains 14 residues. V gave up 0 bases and J gave up 10 bases; unmatched junction bases: 9. CDR3 bases: TGTGCCAGCAGCTTGGTAAGAAGGGACAGAGGAGCTTTCTTT. Protein product: CASSLVRRDRGAFF. The full variable domain, with the rest looked up from reference TRBV5-6 and TRBJ1-1, is DAGVTQSPTHLIKTRGQQVTLRCSPKSGHDTVSWYQQALGQGPQFIFQYYEEEERQRGNFPDRFSGHQFPNYSSELNVNALLLGDSALYLCASSLVRRDRGAFFGQGTRLTVV.

This clone has a single count. The CDR3 DNA sequence: TGTGCCAGCAGCTTTGGGCAGGAAACGAGCTCCTATAATTCACCCCTCCACTTT. Amino acids: CASSFGQETSSYNSPLHF. This chain links TRBV5-4 with TRBJ1-6; D remains unclear. Per the germline V gene, CDR1 is SGHNT and CDR2 is YYREEE (reference sequence). This CDR3 comprises 18 residues. Trimming removed 2 bases at V and 0 bases at J, with 15 bases between. The complete variable domain, with remaining parts taken from reference TRBV5-4 and TRBJ1-6, reads ETGVTQSPTHLIKTRGQQVTLRCSSQSGHNTVSWYQQALGQGPQFIFQYYREEENGRGNFPPRFSGLQFPNYSSELNVNALELDDSALYLCASSFGQETSSYNSPLHFGNGTRLTVT.

The chain links TRBV2 to TRBJ2-3, with 7 bases aligning to TRBD1. V lost 2 bases and J lost 3; bases outside the gene matches: 2. CDR1 is SNHLY and CDR2 is FYNNEI in the germline V gene. There are 14 residues in the CDR3. The CDR3 DNA follows: TGTGCCAGCAGTGAATACAGGGGAACAGATACGCAGTATTTT. As protein: CASSEYRGTDTQYF.

In regard to this clone: The same CDR3 is also encoded by other DNA sequences in this sample. This chain uses TRBV7-9 with TRBJ1-6, with D tentatively TRBD1 (6 bases). The CDR3 runs 14 residues. Germline CDR1 reads SEHNR; CDR2 reads FQNEAQ (reference sequence). Trimming removed 6 bases from V and 5 bases from J, with 11 bases in between. The CDR3 coding sequence is TGTGCCAGCAGAAGGACAGTAGATAATTCACCCCTCCACTTT. Residues: CASRRTVDNSPLHF.

The chain is built from TRBV7-9 and TRBJ1-3, with no clear D. Trimming cost V 8 bases and J 8 bases, with 13 bases left between them. CDR1 and CDR2 from the germline V gene are SEHNR and FQNEAQ (reference sequence). CDR3 size: 12 residues. The DNA for the CDR3 is TGTGCCAGCTCCCGGGATTTAGACACCATATATTTT. Protein: CASSRDLDTIYF.

The V and J genes are TRBV6-5 and TRBJ2-7; possible D gene TRBD1, 6 bases. The germline gives CDR1 MNHEY, CDR2 SVGAGI. The V gene lost 2 bases and the J gene lost 6 bases, with 11 bases spanning the gap. The CDR3 contains 13 residues. The CDR3 nucleotides are TGTGCCAGCAGTTACGGGCAGGGGCTCGAGCAGTACTTC. This translates into CASSYGQGLEQYF.

With respect to this clone: The junction does not match germline at one end; this may be a read error. The V and J genes are TRBV7-9 and TRBJ2-5; 8 bases are a match to TRBD2. From germline, CDR1 is SEHNR and CDR2 FQNEAQ (reference sequence). The CDR3 is 19 amino acids. This chain's CDR3 is CSSSSPAGGIGPNQETQYF. The CDR3 nucleotides read TGTTCCAGCAGCTCCCCCGCGGGGGGTATTGGTCCTAACCAAGAGACCCAGTACTTC.

V and J are TRBV4-3 and TRBJ2-2; TRBD1 agrees at 9 bases. Looked up from germline, CDR1 is LGHNA and CDR2 is YSLEER. Germline trimming cut 4 bases from V and 5 bases from J; bases unmatched to any gene: 8. The CDR3 has 16 residues. The CDR3 is CASSLAGTGFTGELFF. The CDR3 nucleotides are TGCGCCAGCAGCCTCGCCGGGACAGGGTTTACCGGGGAGCTGTTTTTT.

The chain carries TRBV14 and TRBJ1-5; D possibly corresponds to TRBD1 (6 bases). V lost 3 bases and J 3 bases, leaving 9 bases between the germline ends. The CDR3 loop spans 14 amino acids. Germline V gene data show CDR1 as SGHDN and CDR2 as FVKESK. The CDR3 reads CASSHRGLNQPQHF. The CDR3 nucleotides are TGTGCCAGCAGCCACAGGGGTCTCAATCAGCCCCAGCATTTT.

The chain links TRBV6-6 to TRBJ2-5, with TRBD2 as a possible D gene (5 bases). The CDR3 totals 13 residues. Between the trimmed V and J ends, which lost 0 bases and 4 bases, there was a span of 6 bases. Germline lookup yields CDR1 MNHNY and CDR2 SVGAGI (reference sequence). In DNA form, the CDR3 reads TGTGCCAGCAGTTACTCCGGGGTAGAGACCCAGTACTTC. Translation: CASSYSGVETQYF.

This chain's CDR3 is CASSYGRSSYNEQFF. In nucleotides, the CDR3 is TGTGCCAGCAGTTACGGGCGTAGCTCCTACAATGAGCAGTTCTTC. The chain links TRBV6-5 to TRBJ2-1, with unresolved D. CDR3 length equals 15 residues. Germline-derived CDR1 and CDR2 are MNHEY and SVGAGI. V was clipped by 2 bases and J by 0 bases, with 8 bases between them.

This clone was counted a few times. This rearrangement joins TRBV19 to TRBJ1-5; 9 nucleotides match TRBD1. The CDR3 runs to 14 residues. Germline V gene lookup returns CDR1 LNHDA and CDR2 SQIVND (reference sequence). J lost 9 bases, V lost 3 bases, and 6 bases had no gene match. The CDR3 bases are TGTGCCAGTAGTATCGGGACAGGGCTCGCGCCCCAGCATTTT. Amino acid sequence: CASSIGTGLAPQHF. The variable domain in full, with the rest retrieved from reference TRBV19 and TRBJ1-5, is DGGITQSPKYLFRKEGQNVTLSCEQNLNHDAMYWYRQDPGQGLRLIYYSQIVNDFQKGDIAEGYSVSREKKESFPLTVTSAQKNPTAFYLCASSIGTGLAPQHFGDGTRLSIL.